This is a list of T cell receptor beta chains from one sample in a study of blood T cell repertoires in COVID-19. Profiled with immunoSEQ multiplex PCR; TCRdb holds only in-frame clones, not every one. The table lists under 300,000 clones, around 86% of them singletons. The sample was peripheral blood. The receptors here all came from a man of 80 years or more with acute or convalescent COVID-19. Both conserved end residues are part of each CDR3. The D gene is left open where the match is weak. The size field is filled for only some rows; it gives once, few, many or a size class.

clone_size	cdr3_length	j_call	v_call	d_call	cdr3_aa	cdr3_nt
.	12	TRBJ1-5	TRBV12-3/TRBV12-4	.	CASGQINQPQHF	TGTGCCAGCGGGCAAATCAATCAGCCCCAGCATTTT
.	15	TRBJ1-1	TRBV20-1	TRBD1	CSASASNRGYTEAFF	TGCAGTGCTAGTGCCTCGAACAGGGGATACACTGAAGCTTTCTTT
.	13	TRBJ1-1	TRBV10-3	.	CATHRSRNTEAFF	TGTGCCACCCACCGTTCGAGGAACACTGAAGCTTTCTTT
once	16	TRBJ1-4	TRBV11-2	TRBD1	CASSSRSGGTNEKLFF	TGTGCCAGCAGCTCCCGCTCAGGGGGAACTAATGAAAAACTGTTTTTT
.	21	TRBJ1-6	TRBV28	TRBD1	CASSGPSGGYSLGSYNSPLHF	TGTGCCAGCAGTGGACCATCAGGGGGATACAGCTTAGGATCTTATAATTCACCCCTCCACTTT
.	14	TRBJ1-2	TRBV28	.	CASSFRTANYGYTF	TGTGCCAGCAGTTTTCGAACAGCTAACTATGGCTACACCTTC
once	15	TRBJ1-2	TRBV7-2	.	CASSLATAQGYGYTF	TGTGCCAGCAGCTTAGCGACCGCGCAGGGCTATGGCTACACCTTC
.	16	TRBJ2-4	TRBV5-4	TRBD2	CASSPRGVSAKNIQYF	TGTGCCAGCAGCCCCCGGGGGGTCTCTGCCAAAAACATTCAGTACTTC
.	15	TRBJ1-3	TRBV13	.	CASSFRESSGNTIYF	TGTGCCAGCAGCTTTCGGGAGAGCTCTGGAAACACCATATATTTT
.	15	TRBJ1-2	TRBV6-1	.	CASSEAQGGSYGYTF	TGTGCCAGCAGTGAAGCGCAGGGAGGTAGCTATGGCTACACCTTC
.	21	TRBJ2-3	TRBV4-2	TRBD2	CASSLQQRGLAGGGGTDTQYF	TGTGCCAGCAGCCTACAACAGAGGGGACTAGCGGGAGGAGGGGGCACAGATACGCAGTATTTT
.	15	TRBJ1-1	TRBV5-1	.	CASSLTGRNLLEAFF	TGCGCCAGCAGCTTGACAGGGCGCAACCTCCTAGAAGCTTTCTTT
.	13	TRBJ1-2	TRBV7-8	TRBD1	CASSADRDNGYTF	TGTGCCAGCAGTGCGGACAGGGATAATGGCTACACCTTC
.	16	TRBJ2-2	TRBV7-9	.	CASWDTGTRDTGELFF	TGTGCCAGCTGGGATACAGGGACCAGGGACACCGGGGAGCTGTTTTTT
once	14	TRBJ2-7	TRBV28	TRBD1	CASSTRQGAREQYF	TGTGCCAGCAGTACCCGACAGGGGGCGCGAGAGCAGTACTTC
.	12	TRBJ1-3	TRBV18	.	CASSGQGNTIYF	TGTGCCAGCTCAGGACAGGGAAACACCATATATTTT
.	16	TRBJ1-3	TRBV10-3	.	CAISGSQGMSGNTIYF	TGTGCCATCAGTGGCAGCCAGGGGATGAGCGGAAACACCATATATTTT
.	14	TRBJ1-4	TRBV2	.	CASRRQSTNEKLFF	TGTGCCAGCAGGCGACAGTCCACTAATGAAAAACTGTTTTTT
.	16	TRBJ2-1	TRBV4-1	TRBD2	CASSQDGARGGYEQFF	TGCGCCAGCAGCCAAGATGGGGCCCGGGGGGGCTATGAGCAGTTCTTC
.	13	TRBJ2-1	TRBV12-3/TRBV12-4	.	CASSSPPGDEQFF	TGTGCCAGCAGTTCGCCGCCCGGGGATGAGCAGTTCTTC
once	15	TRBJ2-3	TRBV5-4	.	CASSLVAGNTDTQYF	TGTGCCAGCAGCTTGGTCGCGGGGAACACAGATACGCAGTATTTT
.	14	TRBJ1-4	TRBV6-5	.	CASRGGSGWEKLFF	TGTGCCAGCAGGGGGGGGTCAGGTTGGGAAAAACTGTTTTTT
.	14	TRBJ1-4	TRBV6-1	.	CASSKGELNEKLFF	TGTGCCAGCTCCAAAGGAGAGCTTAATGAAAAACTGTTTTTT
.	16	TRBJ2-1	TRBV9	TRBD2	CASSESGTSGINEQFF	TGTGCCAGCAGCGAGTCCGGGACTAGCGGAATTAATGAGCAGTTCTTC
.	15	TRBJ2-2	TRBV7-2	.	CASSLSQGGTGELFF	TGTGCCAGCAGCTTATCCCAGGGAGGTACCGGGGAGCTGTTTTTT
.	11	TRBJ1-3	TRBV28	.	CASSFLNTIYF	TGTGCCAGCAGTTTTCTTAACACCATATATTTT
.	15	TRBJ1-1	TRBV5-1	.	CASSLETGRDTEAFF	TGCGCCAGCAGCTTGGAAACGGGTCGGGACACTGAAGCTTTCTTT
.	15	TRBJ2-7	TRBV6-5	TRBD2	CASTDWTSATYEQYF	TGTGCCAGCACCGATTGGACTAGCGCTACCTACGAGCAGTACTTC
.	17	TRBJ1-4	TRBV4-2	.	CASSQQDWQGLDEKLFF	TGTGCCAGCAGTCAACAAGATTGGCAGGGTTTGGATGAAAAACTGTTTTTT
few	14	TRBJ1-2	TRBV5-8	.	CASSLGQRVYGYTF	TGTGCCAGCAGCTTGGGGCAGCGCGTCTATGGCTACACCTTC
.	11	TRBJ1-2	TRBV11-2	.	CASSLRDYYTF	TGTGCCAGCAGCTTGAGGGACTACTACACCTTC
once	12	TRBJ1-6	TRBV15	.	CATSSYNSPLHF	TGTGCCACCTCTTCCTATAATTCACCCCTCCACTTT
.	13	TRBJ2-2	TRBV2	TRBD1	CASSGQGAGELFF	TGTGCCAGCAGTGGGCAGGGGGCCGGGGAGCTGTTTTTT
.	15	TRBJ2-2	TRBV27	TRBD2	CASRLAGGPPGELFF	TGTGCCAGCAGACTAGCGGGAGGGCCTCCCGGGGAGCTGTTTTTT
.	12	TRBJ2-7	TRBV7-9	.	CASSRQDYEQYF	TGTGCCAGCAGTAGACAGGACTACGAGCAGTACTTC
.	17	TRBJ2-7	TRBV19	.	CASSDQVRGKTTYEQYF	TGTGCCAGTAGTGATCAAGTTCGCGGGAAGACAACCTACGAGCAGTACTTC
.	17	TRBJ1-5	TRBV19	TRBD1	CASSIRTGGLSNQPQHF	TGTGCCAGTAGTATCAGGACAGGGGGACTCAGCAATCAGCCCCAGCATTTT
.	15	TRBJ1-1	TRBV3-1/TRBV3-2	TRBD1	CASSQVGTGSTEAFF	TGTGCCAGCAGCCAAGTGGGGACAGGGTCCACTGAAGCTTTCTTT
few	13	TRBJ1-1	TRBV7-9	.	CASSSQAVGGAFF	TGTGCCAGCAGCTCCCAGGCCGTCGGTGGAGCTTTCTTT
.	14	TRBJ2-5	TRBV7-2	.	CASSPGQNQETQYF	TGTGCCAGCAGCCCCGGACAGAACCAAGAGACCCAGTACTTC
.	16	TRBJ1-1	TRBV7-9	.	CASSLFLSPLNTEAFF	TGTGCCAGCAGCTTATTCCTAAGCCCACTGAACACTGAAGCTTTCTTT
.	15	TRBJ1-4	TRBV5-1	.	CASSLGDTFNEKLFF	TGCGCCAGCAGCTTGGGGGACACTTTTAATGAAAAACTGTTTTTT
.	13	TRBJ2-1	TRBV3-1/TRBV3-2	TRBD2	CASSQVAGVEQFF	TGTGCCAGCAGCCAAGTAGCGGGAGTTGAGCAGTTCTTC
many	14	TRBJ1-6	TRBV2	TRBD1	CASRDGQGDSPLHF	TGTGCCAGCAGAGATGGACAGGGGGACTCACCCCTCCACTTT
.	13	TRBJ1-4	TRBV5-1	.	CASSQATNEKLFF	TGCGCCAGCAGCCAGGCAACTAATGAAAAACTGTTTTTT
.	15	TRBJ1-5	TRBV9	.	CASSVGPDSNQPQHF	TGTGCCAGCAGCGTTGGGCCGGATAGCAATCAGCCCCAGCATTTT
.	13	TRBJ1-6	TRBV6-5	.	CASTPGLRSPLHF	TGTGCCAGCACCCCCGGGTTGCGGTCACCCCTCCACTTT
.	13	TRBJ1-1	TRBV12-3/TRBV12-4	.	CASSLIQGFHAFF	TGTGCCAGCAGTTTAATCCAGGGTTTTCATGCTTTCTTT
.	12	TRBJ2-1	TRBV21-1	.	CASSKSPVEQFF	TGTGCCAGCAGCAAATCCCCGGTTGAGCAGTTCTTC
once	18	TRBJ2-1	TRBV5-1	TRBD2	CASSPGLAGGRSYNEQFF	TGCGCCAGCAGCCCGGGACTAGCGGGAGGGCGGTCCTACAATGAGCAGTTCTTC
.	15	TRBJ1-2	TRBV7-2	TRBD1	CASSLNGQGAYGYTF	TGTGCCAGCAGCCTGAACGGACAGGGGGCCTATGGCTACACCTTC
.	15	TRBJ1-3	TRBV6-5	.	CASSLQGFSGNTIYF	TGTGCCAGCAGTTTACAGGGATTCTCTGGAAACACCATATATTTT
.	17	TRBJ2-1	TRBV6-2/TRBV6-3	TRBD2	CASSYRASGGPADEQFF	TGTGCCAGCAGTTACCGGGCTAGCGGGGGGCCTGCAGATGAGCAGTTCTTC
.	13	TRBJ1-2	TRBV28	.	CASSAGRDYGYTF	TGTGCCAGCAGTGCCGGCCGGGACTATGGCTACACCTTC
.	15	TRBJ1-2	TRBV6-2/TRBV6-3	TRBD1	CASSSPEAGGRGYTF	TGTGCCAGCAGTTCCCCCGAGGCAGGGGGCCGAGGCTACACCTTC
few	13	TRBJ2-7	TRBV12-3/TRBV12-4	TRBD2	CASHRGGTYEQYF	TGTGCCAGCCACCGGGGGGGAACCTACGAGCAGTACTTC